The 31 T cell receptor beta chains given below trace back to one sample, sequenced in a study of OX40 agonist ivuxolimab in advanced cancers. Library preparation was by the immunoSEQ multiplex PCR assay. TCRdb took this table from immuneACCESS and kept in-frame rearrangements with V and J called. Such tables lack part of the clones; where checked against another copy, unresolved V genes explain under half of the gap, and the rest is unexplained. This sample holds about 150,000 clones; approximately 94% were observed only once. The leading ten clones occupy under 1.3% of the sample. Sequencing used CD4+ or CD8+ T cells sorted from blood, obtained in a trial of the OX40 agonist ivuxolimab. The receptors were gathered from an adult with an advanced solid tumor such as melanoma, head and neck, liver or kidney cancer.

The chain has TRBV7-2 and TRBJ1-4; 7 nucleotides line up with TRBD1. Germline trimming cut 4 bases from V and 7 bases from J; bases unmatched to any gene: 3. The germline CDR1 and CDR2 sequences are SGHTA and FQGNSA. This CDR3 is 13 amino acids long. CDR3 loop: CASSSRQGEKLFF. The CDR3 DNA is TGTGCCAGCAGCTCCCGACAGGGTGAAAAACTGTTTTTT.

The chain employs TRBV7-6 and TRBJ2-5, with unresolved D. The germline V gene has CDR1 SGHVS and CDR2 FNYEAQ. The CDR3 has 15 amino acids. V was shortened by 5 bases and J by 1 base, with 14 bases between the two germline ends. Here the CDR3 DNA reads TGTGCCAGCAGCCTCGTCGGGCCCCTCCAAGAGACCCAGTACTTC. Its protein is CASSLVGPLQETQYF.

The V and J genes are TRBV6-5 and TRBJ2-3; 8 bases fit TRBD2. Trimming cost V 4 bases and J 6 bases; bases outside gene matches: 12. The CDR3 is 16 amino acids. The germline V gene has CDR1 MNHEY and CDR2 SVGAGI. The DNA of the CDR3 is TGTGCCAGCAGTTTAGGACTAGCCTTGGCAGTGGATACGCAGTATTTT. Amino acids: CASSLGLALAVDTQYF.

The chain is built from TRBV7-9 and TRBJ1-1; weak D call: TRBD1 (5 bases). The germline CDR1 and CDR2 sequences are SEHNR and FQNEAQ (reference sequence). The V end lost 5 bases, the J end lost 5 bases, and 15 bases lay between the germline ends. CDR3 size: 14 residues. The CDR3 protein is CASSPRRGPTEAFF. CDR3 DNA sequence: TGTGCCAGCAGCCCGAGGAGGGGCCCGACTGAAGCTTTCTTT.

In DNA, the CDR3 is TGTGCCAGCATGGGGCACAGGGGCGAGTCCTACGAGCAGTACTTC. Translating gives CASMGHRGESYEQYF. The chain has TRBV6-5 and TRBJ2-7; TRBD1 matches at 7 bases. Looked up from germline, CDR1 is MNHEY and CDR2 is SVGAGI. The CDR3 length is 15 residues. V lost 7 bases to trimming and J lost 1 base; unmatched junction nucleotides: 10.

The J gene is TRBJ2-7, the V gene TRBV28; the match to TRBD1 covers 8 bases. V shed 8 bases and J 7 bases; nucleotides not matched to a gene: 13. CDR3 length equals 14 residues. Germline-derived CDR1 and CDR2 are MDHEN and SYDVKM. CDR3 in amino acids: CASQGAGKPWEQYF. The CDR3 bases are TGTGCCAGCCAGGGGGCGGGAAAACCTTGGGAGCAGTACTTC.

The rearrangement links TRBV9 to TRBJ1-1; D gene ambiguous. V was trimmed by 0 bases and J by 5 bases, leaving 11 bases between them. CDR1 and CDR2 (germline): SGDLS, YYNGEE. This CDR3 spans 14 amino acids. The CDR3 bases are TGTGCCAGCAGCGTAGATGTAGGGCGAACTGAAGCTTTCTTT. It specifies CASSVDVGRTEAFF.

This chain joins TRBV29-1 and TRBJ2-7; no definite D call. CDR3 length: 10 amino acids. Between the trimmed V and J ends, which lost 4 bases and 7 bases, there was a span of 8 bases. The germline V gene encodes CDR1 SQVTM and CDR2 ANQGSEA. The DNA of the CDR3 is TGCAGCGTTGGGGAACGGGAGCAGTACTTC. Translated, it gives CSVGEREQYF.

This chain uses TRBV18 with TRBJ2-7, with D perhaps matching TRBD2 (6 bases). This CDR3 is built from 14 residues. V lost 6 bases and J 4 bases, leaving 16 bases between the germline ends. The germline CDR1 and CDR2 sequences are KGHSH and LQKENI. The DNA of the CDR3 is TGTGCCAGCTCCCCCCCCGGTAGCGGATACGAGCAGTACTTC. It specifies CASSPPGSGYEQYF.

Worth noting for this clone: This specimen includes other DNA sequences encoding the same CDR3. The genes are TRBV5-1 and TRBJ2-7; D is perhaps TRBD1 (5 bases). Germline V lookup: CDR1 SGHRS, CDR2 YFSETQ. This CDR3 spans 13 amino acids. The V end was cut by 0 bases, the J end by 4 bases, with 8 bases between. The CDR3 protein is CASSLGGPYEQYF. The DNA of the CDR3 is TGCGCCAGCAGCTTGGGGGGCCCTTACGAGCAGTACTTC. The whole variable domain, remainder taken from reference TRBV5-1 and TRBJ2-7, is KAGVTQTPRYLIKTRGQQVTLSCSPISGHRSVSWYQQTPGQGLQFLFEYFSETQRNKGNFPGRFSGRQFSNSRSEMNVSTLELGDSALYLCASSLGGPYEQYFGPGTRLTVT.

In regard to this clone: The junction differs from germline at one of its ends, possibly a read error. CDR3: CASSQYRSDEPFF. The CDR3 DNA reads TGCGCCAGCAGCCAGTATAGATCCGATGAGCCGTTCTTC. J is TRBJ2-1 and V is TRBV4-1; no reliable D call. The CDR3 consists of 13 residues. Germline V lookup: CDR1 MGHRA, CDR2 YSYEKL.

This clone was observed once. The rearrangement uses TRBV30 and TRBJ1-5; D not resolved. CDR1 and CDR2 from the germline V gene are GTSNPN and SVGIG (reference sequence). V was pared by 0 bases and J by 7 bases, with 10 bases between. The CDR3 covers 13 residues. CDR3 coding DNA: TGTGCCTGGAGTGTACGGGGTGGACAGCCCCAGCATTTT. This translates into CAWSVRGGQPQHF.

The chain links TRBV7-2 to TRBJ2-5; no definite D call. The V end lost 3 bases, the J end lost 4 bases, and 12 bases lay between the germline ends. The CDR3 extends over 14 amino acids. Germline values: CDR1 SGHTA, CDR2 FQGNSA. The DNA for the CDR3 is TGTGCCAGCAGCTTGGTAGGTCAAGGAGAGACCCAGTACTTC. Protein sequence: CASSLVGQGETQYF.

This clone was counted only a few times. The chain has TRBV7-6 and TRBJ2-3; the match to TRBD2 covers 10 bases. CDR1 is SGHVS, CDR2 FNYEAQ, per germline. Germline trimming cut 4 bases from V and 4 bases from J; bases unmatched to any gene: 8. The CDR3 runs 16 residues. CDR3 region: CASSSTVAGGADTQYF. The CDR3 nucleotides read TGTGCCAGCAGCTCGACCGTAGCGGGGGGCGCAGATACGCAGTATTTT.

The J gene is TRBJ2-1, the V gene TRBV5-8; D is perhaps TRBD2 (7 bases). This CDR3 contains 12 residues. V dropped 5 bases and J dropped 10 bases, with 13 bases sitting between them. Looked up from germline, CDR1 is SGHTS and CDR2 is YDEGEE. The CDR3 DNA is TGTGCCAGCAGTACGGGGGGCGACGAGCAGTTCTTC. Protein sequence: CASSTGGDEQFF.

The DNA for the CDR3 is TGTGCCAGCAGCTTGGCCGGACTAGAGGCAGTGCGGGAGCAGTTCTTC. Its translation: CASSLAGLEAVREQFF. The rearrangement uses TRBV11-2 and TRBJ2-1; 7 nucleotides match TRBD2. This CDR3 is 16 amino acids long. The V segment lost 3 bases and the J segment 10 bases; nucleotides outside the gene matches: 15. The germline V gene encodes CDR1 SGHAT and CDR2 FQNNGV.

The DNA for the CDR3 is TGTGCCAGCAGGGGAGTCTCCTACGAGCAGTACTTC. This translates into CASRGVSYEQYF. The chain has TRBV28 and TRBJ2-7, with D possibly TRBD2 on 5 matching bases. Trimming took 6 bases from V and 0 from J, leaving 6 bases between them. The CDR3 spans 12 residues. Germline V gene sequence: CDR1 MDHEN, CDR2 SYDVKM.

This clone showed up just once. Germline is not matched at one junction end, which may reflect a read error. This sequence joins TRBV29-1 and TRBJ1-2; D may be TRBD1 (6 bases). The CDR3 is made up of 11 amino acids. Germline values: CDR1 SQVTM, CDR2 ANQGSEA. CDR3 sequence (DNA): TGCAGCGGTGAACAGGGTTATGGCTACACCTTC. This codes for CSGEQGYGYTF.

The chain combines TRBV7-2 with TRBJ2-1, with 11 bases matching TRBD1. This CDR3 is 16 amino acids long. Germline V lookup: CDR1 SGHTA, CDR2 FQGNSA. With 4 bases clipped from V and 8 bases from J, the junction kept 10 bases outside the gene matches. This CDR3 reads CASSSTRDRGFDEQFF. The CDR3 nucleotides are TGTGCCAGCAGCTCCACCCGGGACAGGGGGTTCGATGAGCAGTTCTTC. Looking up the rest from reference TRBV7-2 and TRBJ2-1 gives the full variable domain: GAGVSQSPSNKVTEKGKDVELRCDPISGHTALYWYRQSLGQGLEFLIYFQGNSAPDKSGLPSDRFSAERTGGSVSTLTIQRTQQEDSAVYLCASSSTRDRGFDEQFFGPGTRLTVL.

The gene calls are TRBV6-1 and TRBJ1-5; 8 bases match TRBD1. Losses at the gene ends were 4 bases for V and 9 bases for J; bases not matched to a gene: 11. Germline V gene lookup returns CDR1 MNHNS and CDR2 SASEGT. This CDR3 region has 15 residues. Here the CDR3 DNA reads TGTGCCAGCAGTGGAAGGACAGGGCGGTTTGTGCCCCAGCATTTT. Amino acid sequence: CASSGRTGRFVPQHF.

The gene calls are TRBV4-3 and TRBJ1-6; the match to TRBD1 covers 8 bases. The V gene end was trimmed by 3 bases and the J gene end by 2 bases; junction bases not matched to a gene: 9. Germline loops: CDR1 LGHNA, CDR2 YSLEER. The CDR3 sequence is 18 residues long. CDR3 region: CASSHHGQGGTYNSPLHF. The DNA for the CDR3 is TGCGCCAGCAGCCATCATGGACAGGGAGGAACCTATAATTCACCCCTCCACTTT.

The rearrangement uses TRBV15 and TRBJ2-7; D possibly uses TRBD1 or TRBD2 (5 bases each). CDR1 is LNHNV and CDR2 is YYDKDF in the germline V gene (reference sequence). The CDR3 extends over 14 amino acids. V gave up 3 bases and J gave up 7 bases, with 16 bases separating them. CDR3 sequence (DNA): TGTGCCACCAGCAGCCTCGGGACGGCGGAGGAGCAGTACTTC. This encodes CATSSLGTAEEQYF.

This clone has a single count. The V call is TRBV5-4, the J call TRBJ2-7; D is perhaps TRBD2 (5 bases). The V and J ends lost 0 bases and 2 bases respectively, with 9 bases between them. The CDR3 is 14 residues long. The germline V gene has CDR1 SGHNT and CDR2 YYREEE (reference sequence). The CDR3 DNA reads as TGTGCCAGCAGCTTGGAAGTAGCGACCTACGAGCAGTACTTC. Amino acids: CASSLEVATYEQYF.

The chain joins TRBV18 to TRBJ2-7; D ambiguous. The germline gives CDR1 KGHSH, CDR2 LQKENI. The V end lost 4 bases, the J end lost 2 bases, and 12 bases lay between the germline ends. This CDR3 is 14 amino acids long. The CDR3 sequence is CASSQGTRTYEQYF. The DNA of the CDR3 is TGTGCCAGCTCACAGGGAACCCGGACCTACGAGCAGTACTTC. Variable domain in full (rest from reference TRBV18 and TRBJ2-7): NAGVMQNPRHLVRRRGQEARLRCSPMKGHSHVYWYRQLPEEGLKFMVYLQKENIIDESGMPKERFSAEFPKEGPSILRIQQVVRGDSAAYFCASSQGTRTYEQYFGPGTRLTVT.

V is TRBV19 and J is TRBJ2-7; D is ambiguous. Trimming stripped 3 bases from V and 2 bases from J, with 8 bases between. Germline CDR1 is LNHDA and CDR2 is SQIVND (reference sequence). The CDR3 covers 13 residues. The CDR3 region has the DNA TGTGCCAGTAGTATCAAAGGAGCCTACGAGCAGTACTTC. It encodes CASSIKGAYEQYF. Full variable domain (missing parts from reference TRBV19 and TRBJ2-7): DGGITQSPKYLFRKEGQNVTLSCEQNLNHDAMYWYRQDPGQGLRLIYYSQIVNDFQKGDIAEGYSVSREKKESFPLTVTSAQKNPTAFYLCASSIKGAYEQYFGPGTRLTVT.

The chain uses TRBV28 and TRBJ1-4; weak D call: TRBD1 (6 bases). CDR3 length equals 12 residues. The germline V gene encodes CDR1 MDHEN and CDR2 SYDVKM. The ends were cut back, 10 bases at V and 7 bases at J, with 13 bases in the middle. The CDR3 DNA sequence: TGTGCCATAAAGGGGGACGGTGAAAAACTGTTTTTT. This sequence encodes CAIKGDGEKLFF.

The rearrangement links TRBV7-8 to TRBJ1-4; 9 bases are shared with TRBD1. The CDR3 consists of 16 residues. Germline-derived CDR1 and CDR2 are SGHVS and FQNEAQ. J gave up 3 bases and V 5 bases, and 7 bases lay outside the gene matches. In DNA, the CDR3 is TGTGCCAGCAGCCTACAGGGGGCGCTGGCTAATGAAAAACTGTTTTTT. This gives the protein CASSLQGALANEKLFF. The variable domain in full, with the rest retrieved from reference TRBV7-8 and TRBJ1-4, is GAGVSQSPRYKVAKRGQDVALRCDPISGHVSLFWYQQALGQGPEFLTYFQNEAQLDKSGLPSDRFFAERPEGSVSTLKIQRTQQEDSAVYLCASSLQGALANEKLFFGSGTQLSVL.

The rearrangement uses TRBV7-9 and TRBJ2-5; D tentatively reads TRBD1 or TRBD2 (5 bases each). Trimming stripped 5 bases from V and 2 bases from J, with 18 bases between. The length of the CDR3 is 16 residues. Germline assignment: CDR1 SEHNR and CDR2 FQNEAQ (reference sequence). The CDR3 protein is CASSPSPGTAQETQYF. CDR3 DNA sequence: TGTGCCAGCAGCCCCTCGCCCGGGACGGCACAAGAGACCCAGTACTTC.

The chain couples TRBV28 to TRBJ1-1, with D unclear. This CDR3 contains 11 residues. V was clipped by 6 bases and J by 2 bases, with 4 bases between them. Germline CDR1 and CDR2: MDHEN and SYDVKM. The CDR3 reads CASRFNTEAFF. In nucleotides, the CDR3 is TGTGCCAGCAGATTTAACACTGAAGCTTTCTTT. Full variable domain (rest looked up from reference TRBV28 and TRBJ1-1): DVKVTQSSRYLVKRTGEKVFLECVQDMDHENMFWYRQDPGLGLRLIYFSYDVKMKEKGDIPEGYSVSREKKERFSLILESASTNQTSMYLCASRFNTEAFFGQGTRLTVV.

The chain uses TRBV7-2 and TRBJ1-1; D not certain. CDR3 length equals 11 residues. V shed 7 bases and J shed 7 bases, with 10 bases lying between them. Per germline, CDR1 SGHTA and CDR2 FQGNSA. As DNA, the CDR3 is TGTGCCAGCATCAAGATAGATGAAGCTTTCTTT. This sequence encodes CASIKIDEAFF. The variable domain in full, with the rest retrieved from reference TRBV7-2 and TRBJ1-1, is GAGVSQSPSNKVTEKGKDVELRCDPISGHTALYWYRQSLGQGLEFLIYFQGNSAPDKSGLPSDRFSAERTGGSVSTLTIQRTQQEDSAVYLCASIKIDEAFFGQGTRLTVV.

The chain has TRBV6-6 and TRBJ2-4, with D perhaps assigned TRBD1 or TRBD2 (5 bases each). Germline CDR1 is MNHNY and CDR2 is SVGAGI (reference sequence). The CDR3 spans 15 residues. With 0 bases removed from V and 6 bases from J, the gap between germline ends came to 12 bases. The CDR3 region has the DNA TGTGCCAGCAGTTACTCTCGGGACGGATCAAACATTCAGTACTTC. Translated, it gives CASSYSRDGSNIQYF.